These T cell receptor beta chains were read from a single sample in a study of T cells after yellow fever vaccination. TCRdb redid the calling of the 5' RACE reads with MiXCR, one entry per CDR3 protein. This sample carries roughly 74,000 distinct CDR3 sequences, approximately 7% of them seen once, and the ten largest clones take about 33%. Material: CD8+ T cells sorted from PBMCs, obtained less than 6 days after the first yellow fever vaccination. The receptors stem from a man between 18 and 29 years old who received the YFV17D yellow fever vaccine. Both conserved end residues are part of each CDR3. D genes are given only for firm matches. Clone size is given for some rows only: seen once, a few or many times, or a class if the clone is expanded.

abundance,d_gene,v_gene,j_gene,CDR3nt,CDR3aa
NA,NA,TRBV15,TRBJ1-5,TGTGCCACCAGCAGAGATAAGGGAAGCAATCAGCCCCAGCATTTT,CATSRDKGSNQPQHF
few,NA,TRBV11-2,TRBJ2-3,TGTGCCAGCAGCTTATGTAATACGCAGTATTTT,CASSLCNTQYF
NA,TRBD2,TRBV12-5,TRBJ2-2,TGTGCTAGTGGTTTAGCGGGGAGAGGGGAGCTGTTTTTT,CASGLAGRGELFF
many,NA,TRBV6-5,TRBJ2-6,TGTGCCAGCAGTTACCGTGTGGGACAATTCCCCTCTGGGGCCAACGTCCTGACTTTC,CASSYRVGQFPSGANVLTF
many,NA,TRBV6-2/TRBV6-3,TRBJ1-1,TGTGCCAGCAGTTACTCGCGTTTAAGGATACGGGATACTGAAGCTTTCTTT,CASSYSRLRIRDTEAFF
NA,TRBD2,TRBV19,TRBJ2-2,TGTGCCAGTAGGCGCCGATGGCTAGCGGGGGTGACAAACACCGGGGAGCTGTTTTTT,CASRRRWLAGVTNTGELFF
NA,NA,TRBV11-1,TRBJ2-4,TGTGCCAGCAGCTTAAATGTGAGGGACTCCCGCGATTCCAGCATTCAGTACTTC,CASSLNVRDSRDSSIQYF
many,NA,TRBV6-2/TRBV6-3,TRBJ2-1,TGTGCCAGCAGTTACGGCTCCTACTATAATGAGCAGTTCTTC,CASSYGSYYNEQFF
few,TRBD1,TRBV9,TRBJ2-1,TGTGCCAGCAGCGTTACGGGTTGGACAGGGGGCAATGAGCAGTTCTTC,CASSVTGWTGGNEQFF
few,NA,TRBV4-2,TRBJ2-6,TGTGCCAGCAGCCAAGGTTCGGGGGGCGCTTCGCCTGGGGCCAACGTCCTGACTTTC,CASSQGSGGASPGANVLTF
NA,NA,TRBV4-1,TRBJ1-2,TGCGCCAGCAGCCAAGATAATATACCCGGCTACACCTTC,CASSQDNIPGYTF
few,TRBD2,TRBV12-3/TRBV12-4,TRBJ2-3,TGTGCCAGCAGTTGGCACCCGAGCGGGGGCACAGATACGCAGTATTTT,CASSWHPSGGTDTQYF
few,NA,TRBV12-5,TRBJ2-7,TGTGCTAGTGGTCTGGGGACCTACGAGCAGTACTTC,CASGLGTYEQYF
NA,TRBD1,TRBV19,TRBJ1-1,TGTGCCAGTAGTATAACAGGGGGCTCGGTCACTGAAGCTTTCTTT,CASSITGGSVTEAFF
NA,NA,TRBV12-3/TRBV12-4,TRBJ1-2,TGTGCCAGCGGGGGTTTACGAGGCTACACCTTC,CASGGLRGYTF
NA,NA,TRBV5-5,TRBJ2-7,TGTGCCAGCAGCTTGGGGGCCGGAGGCATACCCTACGAGCAGTACTTC,CASSLGAGGIPYEQYF
few,TRBD2,TRBV20-1,TRBJ2-3,TGCAGTGCCCATCTAGCGGGGGGGAGCACAGATACGCAGTATTTT,CSAHLAGGSTDTQYF
NA,NA,TRBV27,TRBJ2-7,TGTGCCAGCAGTTCGGGACCGCTTTCAGAGCAGTACTTC,CASSSGPLSEQYF
few,TRBD1,TRBV4-2,TRBJ1-1,TGTGCCAGCAGCCAACTACAGGGGATTGAAGCTTTCTTT,CASSQLQGIEAFF
few,NA,TRBV11-1,TRBJ2-3,TGTGCCAGCAGGGCCCCGGAGGGAGAACATCCTGGACCAGATACGCAGTATTTT,CASRAPEGEHPGPDTQYF
many,NA,TRBV6-2/TRBV6-3,TRBJ2-1,TGTGCCACCAGTTACTGGGGAGGCCCGAGCTCCTACAATGAGCAGTTCTTC,CATSYWGGPSSYNEQFF
few,TRBD1,TRBV29-1,TRBJ1-2,TGCAGCGTTGGGAAGGAACAGGGGGGATATGGCTACACCTTC,CSVGKEQGGYGYTF
many,TRBD2,TRBV4-2,TRBJ2-5,TGTGCCAGCAGCCAAGAACTAGCGGGGGGAGTTGAAGAGACCCAGTACTTC,CASSQELAGGVEETQYF
few,TRBD2,TRBV6-1,TRBJ2-5,TGTGCCAGCATTCGTAGCGGGGGGACCCAAGAGACCCAGTACTTC,CASIRSGGTQETQYF
NA,TRBD2,TRBV20-1,TRBJ2-3,TGCAGTGCTCCCTCTGAGCGGGGTAGCACAGATACGCAGTATTTT,CSAPSERGSTDTQYF
many,NA,TRBV29-1,TRBJ2-1,TGCAGCGTTGTCCGTTTCAATGAGCAGTTCTTC,CSVVRFNEQFF
NA,TRBD1,TRBV4-1,TRBJ2-1,TGCGCCAGCAGCCAAGAGGGGACAGGGGGCTATGAGCAGTTCTTC,CASSQEGTGGYEQFF
few,NA,TRBV20-1,TRBJ1-2,TGCAGTGCTAGAGATCCAGCAGGAGTCTATGGCTACACCTTC,CSARDPAGVYGYTF
few,NA,TRBV4-2,TRBJ1-1,TGTGCCAGCAGCCAAGAGCCCTCGAACACTGAAGCTTTCTTT,CASSQEPSNTEAFF
few,NA,TRBV7-2,TRBJ2-3,TGTGCCAGCACCCGGGGCAGGAGCACAGATACGCAGTATTTT,CASTRGRSTDTQYF
NA,NA,TRBV5-4,TRBJ2-7,TGTGCCAGCAGATTCGGCCCAGGGGCCGGCGAGCAGTACTTC,CASRFGPGAGEQYF